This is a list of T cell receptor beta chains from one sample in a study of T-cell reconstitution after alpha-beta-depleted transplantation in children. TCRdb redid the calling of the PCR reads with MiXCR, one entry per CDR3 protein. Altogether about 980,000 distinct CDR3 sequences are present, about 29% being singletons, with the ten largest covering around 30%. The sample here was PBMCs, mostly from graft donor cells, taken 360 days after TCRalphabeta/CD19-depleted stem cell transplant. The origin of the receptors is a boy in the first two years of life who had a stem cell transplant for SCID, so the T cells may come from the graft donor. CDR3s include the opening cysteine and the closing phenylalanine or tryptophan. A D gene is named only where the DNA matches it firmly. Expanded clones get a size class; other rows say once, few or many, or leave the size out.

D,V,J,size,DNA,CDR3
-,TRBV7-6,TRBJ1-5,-,TGTGCCAGCAGCTCCGGACCCAAGAATCAGCCCCAGCATTTT,CASSSGPKNQPQHF
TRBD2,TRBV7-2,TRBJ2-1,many,TGTGCCAGCAGCACCCAGCGGGGGCCCTCCTACAATGAGCAGTTCTTC,CASSTQRGPSYNEQFF
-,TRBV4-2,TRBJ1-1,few,TGTGCCAGCAGCCAAGAAGGAGGTAGCAGGGGAGACACTGAAGCTTTCTTT,CASSQEGGSRGDTEAFF
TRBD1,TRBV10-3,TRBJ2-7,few,TGTGCCACGGCCGGGACAGCCTACGAGCAGTACTTC,CATAGTAYEQYF
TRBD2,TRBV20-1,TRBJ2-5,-,TGCAGTGGGCGGGAGGGGAAGCGGACCCAGTACTTC,CSGREGKRTQYF
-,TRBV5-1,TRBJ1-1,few,TGCGCCAGCAGCCATACCTGGAACACTGAAGCTTTCTTT,CASSHTWNTEAFF
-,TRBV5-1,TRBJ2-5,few,TGCGCCAGCAGCACCCTACCGGGAATCCAAGAGACCCAGTACTTC,CASSTLPGIQETQYF
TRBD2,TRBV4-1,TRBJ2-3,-,TGCGCCAGCAGCCCCCGGGGTAGCGGGGGGCTCACAGATACGCAGTATTTT,CASSPRGSGGLTDTQYF
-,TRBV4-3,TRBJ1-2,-,TGCGCCAGCAGCCAAGATTGGAGGGGACCCTATGGCTACACCTTC,CASSQDWRGPYGYTF
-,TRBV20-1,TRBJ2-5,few,TGCAGTGCTACGACAGATAAAGAGACCCAGTACTTC,CSATTDKETQYF
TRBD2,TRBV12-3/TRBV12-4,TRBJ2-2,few,TGTGCCAGCAGTTTCCGGAGGATCCGCGGGGGGACGAACACCGGGGAGCTGTTTTTT,CASSFRRIRGGTNTGELFF
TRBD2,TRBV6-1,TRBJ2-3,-,TGTGCCAGCAGTGGAGGGTTAGCGGGGGGGCGTGGGGGCACAGATACGCAGTATTTT,CASSGGLAGGRGGTDTQYF
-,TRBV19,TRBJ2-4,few,TGTGCCAGTAGTAGGGACTCTGGGGTTCAGTACTTC,CASSRDSGVQYF
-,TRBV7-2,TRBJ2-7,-,TGTGCCAGCAGCTTCAAAGTCTCCTACGAGCAGTACTTC,CASSFKVSYEQYF
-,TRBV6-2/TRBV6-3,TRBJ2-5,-,TGTGCCAGCAGGAGAAACTACAGGGGAGGCGGGACCCAGTACTTC,CASRRNYRGGGTQYF
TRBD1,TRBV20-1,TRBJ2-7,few,TGCAGTGTTAGGACAGGGGACTCGAGGCACCACTACGAGCAGTACTTC,CSVRTGDSRHHYEQYF
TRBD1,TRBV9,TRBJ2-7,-,TGTGCCAGCAGCTGGGACAGTGTTACCGAGCAGTACTTC,CASSWDSVTEQYF
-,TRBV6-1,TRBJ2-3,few,TGTGCCAGCAGCCCGGACAGTTTGCGCACAGATACGCAGTATTTT,CASSPDSLRTDTQYF
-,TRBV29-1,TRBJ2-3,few,TGCAGCGTTACCCTTGCGGGACTCACAGATACGCAGTATTTT,CSVTLAGLTDTQYF
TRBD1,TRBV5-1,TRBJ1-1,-,TGCGCCAGCAGCTTGGAGGGACAGGGGGGCGCTTTCTTT,CASSLEGQGGAFF
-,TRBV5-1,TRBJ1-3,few,TGCGCCAGCAGTAACAGCCTAAATGGAAACACCATATATTTT,CASSNSLNGNTIYF
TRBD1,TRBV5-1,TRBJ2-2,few,TGCGCCAGCAGCAGGGGACAGCTCCCTCAGGGCACCGGGGAGCTGTTTTTT,CASSRGQLPQGTGELFF
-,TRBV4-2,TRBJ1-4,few,TGTGCCAGCAGCCAAGAAGCACAGGGTGTTGAAAAACTGTTTTTT,CASSQEAQGVEKLFF
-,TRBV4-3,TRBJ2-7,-,TGCGCCAGCAGCCAAGGATTGGGGTTGGGCGAGCAGTACTTC,CASSQGLGLGEQYF
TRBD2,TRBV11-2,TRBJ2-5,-,TGTGCCAGCAGCTTGTTCTCGGTGGGGACTACAGGACAAGAGACCCAGTACTTC,CASSLFSVGTTGQETQYF
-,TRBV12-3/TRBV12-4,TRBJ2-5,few,TGTGCCTCTGGTGCGGGCAGAGAGACCCAGTACTTC,CASGAGRETQYF
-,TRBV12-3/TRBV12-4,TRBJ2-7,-,TGTGCCAGCAGTTTTTCAGGGACCATCAACTACGAGCAGTACTTC,CASSFSGTINYEQYF
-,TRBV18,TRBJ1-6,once,TGTGCCAGCTCCAGGGACGGTCTGGGAAATTCACCCCTCCACTTT,CASSRDGLGNSPLHF
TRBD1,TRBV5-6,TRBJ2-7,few,TGTGCCAGCAGCTTCCTCACCGGGACAGGATCCCGCGAGCAGTACTTC,CASSFLTGTGSREQYF
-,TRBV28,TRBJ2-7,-,TGTGCCAGCAGCCCGATGGGGGGCGAGCAGTACTTC,CASSPMGGEQYF
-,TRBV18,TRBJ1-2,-,TGTGCCAGCTCACAGACGGAGGAGGGCTACACCTTC,CASSQTEEGYTF